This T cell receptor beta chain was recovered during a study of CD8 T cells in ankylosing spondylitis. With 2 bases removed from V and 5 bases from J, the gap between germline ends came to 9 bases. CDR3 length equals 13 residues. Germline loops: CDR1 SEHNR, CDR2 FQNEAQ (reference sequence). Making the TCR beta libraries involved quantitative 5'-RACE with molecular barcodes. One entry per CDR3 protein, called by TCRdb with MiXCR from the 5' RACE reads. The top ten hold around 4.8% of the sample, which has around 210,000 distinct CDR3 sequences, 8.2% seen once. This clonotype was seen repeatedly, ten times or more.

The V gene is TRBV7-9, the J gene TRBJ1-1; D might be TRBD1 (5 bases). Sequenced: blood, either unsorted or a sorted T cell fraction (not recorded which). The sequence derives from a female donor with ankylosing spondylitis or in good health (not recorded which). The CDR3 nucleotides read TGTGCCAGCAGCTTATATGGGGGAACTGAAGCTTTCTTT. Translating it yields CASSLYGGTEAFF.